The T cell receptor (beta chain) under discussion was sequenced for a study of CD8 T cells in Susac syndrome. V dropped 6 bases and J dropped 0 bases, with 12 bases sitting between them. CDR1 is SQVTM and CDR2 is ANQGSEA in the germline V gene. The CDR3 is 15 residues long. An amount of RNA that ranged from roughly 0.45 to 1 ug was reverse transcribed with random hexamers. TCR beta CDR3 was amplified by immunoSEQ multiplex PCR. This amplification extended across 54 Vbeta and 13 Jbeta segments. TCRdb reanalysed the immunoSEQ multiplex PCR reads using MiXCR and keeps one entry per CDR3 protein. The data hold 200,000 to 300,000 distinct CDR3 sequences, with around 96% observed a single time. Recently defined diagnostic criteria classed the Susac syndrome patients as definite or probable.

Sequencing was done on a sample of CD4+ T cells from PBMCs. The receptor comes from a human donor with Susac syndrome. The rearrangement joins TRBV29-1 to TRBJ2-6, with D perhaps TRBD1 (5 bases). The chain's CDR3 is CSVVNRFSGANVLTF. The DNA of the CDR3 is TGCAGCGTCGTTAACAGGTTCTCTGGGGCCAACGTCCTGACTTTC.